The clone carrying this TCR beta chain was seen many times. Its antigen is undetermined. This specimen belongs to a study of T cells after yellow fever vaccination. A process of 5'RACE template switching, which added a universal primer site and UMIs, was used to make TCR cDNA. TCRdb passed the 5' RACE reads through MiXCR, listing each CDR3 protein once. This table holds 300,000 to 400,000 distinct CDR3 sequences, 8% to 10% found once. This CDR3 is built from 15 residues. V shed 2 bases, J shed 3 bases, and the junction held 4 bases outside the gene matches. CDR1 and CDR2 (germline): MNHEY, SVGAGI. Study-level results: The CD4 compartment and the CD8 compartment contained a small share of clonotypes in common. A weaker but faster secondary response was observed, peaking on day 5 versus 15.

Sequenced material: PBMCs, taken on the day of the first yellow fever vaccination. V and J are TRBV6-5 and TRBJ1-2, with 9 bases fitting TRBD1. This clonotype was sampled from a man younger than 30 who received the YFV17D yellow fever vaccine. CDR3 in DNA: TGTGCCAGCAGTTACAGGGACAGGGCCTACTATGGCTACACCTTC. Amino acids: CASSYRDRAYYGYTF.